Listed below are T cell receptor beta chains from one sample, sequenced in a study of cytomegalovirus exposure and HLA in healthy donors. Data came from immunoSEQ multiplex PCR; TCRdb stores just in-frame clones and leaves some out. The data contain approximately 260,000 clones, around 90% of them singletons. Sequenced material: PBMCs. The receptors originated from a girl aged 2-10 years in good health and CMV-seronegative. The CDR3 runs from the conserved cysteine through the conserved F or W. The D gene is left open where the match is weak.

TRBJ2-7	-	TRBV19	TGTGCCAGTAGTACCCATACCAACTACGAGCAGTACTTC	CASSTHTNYEQYF
TRBJ2-7	-	TRBV30	TGTGCCTCAAGTGTGAGCTCCTACGAGCAGTACTTC	CASSVSSYEQYF
TRBJ2-5	TRBD1	TRBV10-3	TGTGCCATCAGCACAGGGGGCAGTTCGGAGACCCAGTACTTC	CAISTGGSSETQYF
TRBJ1-1	TRBD1	TRBV6-5	TGTGCCAGCAGCACCGGACAGGGGGAAGCTTTCTTT	CASSTGQGEAFF
TRBJ1-1	-	TRBV27	TGTGCCAGCAGCCCGGGACACTCCATGAACACTGAAGCTTTCTTT	CASSPGHSMNTEAFF
TRBJ2-1	TRBD2	TRBV27	TGTGCCAGCAGTTTGTCTACCGGGACTACAAAGTTCGAGCAGTTCTTC	CASSLSTGTTKFEQFF
TRBJ1-1	-	TRBV10-3	TGTGCCGCCTCGAGGGCGGAAACTGAAGCTTTCTTT	CAASRAETEAFF
TRBJ2-2	-	TRBV9	TGTGCCAGCAGCGTAGATAGGGGAGGCACCGGGGAGCTGTTTTTT	CASSVDRGGTGELFF
TRBJ1-5	-	TRBV11-2	TGTGCCAGCAGCTTAGAGACAGATCAGCCCCAGCATTTT	CASSLETDQPQHF
TRBJ2-3	-	TRBV5-6	TGTGCCAGCAGCTCCCTGGCCGGGAGAGGGACAGATACGCAGTATTTT	CASSSLAGRGTDTQYF
TRBJ2-1	TRBD2	TRBV12-5	TGTGCTAGTGGTTTTAGCGGGAGGTTCTTACGGCAGTTCTTC	CASGFSGRFLRQFF
TRBJ2-1	TRBD2	TRBV7-2	TGTGCCAGCAGCACCCGTAGCGCTAGCGGATACAATGAGCAGTTCTTC	CASSTRSASGYNEQFF